The 30 T cell receptor beta chains in this list originate from one sample, sequenced in a study of cytomegalovirus exposure and HLA in healthy donors. PCR employed 60 Vbeta and 13 Jbeta primers. Assay: immunoSEQ multiplex PCR; the TCRdb copy retains only in-frame clones and omits some. Among over 100,000 clones listed, just under 80% were seen once. The sequenced material came from PBMCs. Source of these receptors: a male donor in good health and CMV-seronegative.

V is TRBV19 and J is TRBJ1-6; TRBD1 matches 8 bases. V lost 5 bases, J lost 8 bases, and 11 bases stayed unmatched. Germline loops: CDR1 LNHDA, CDR2 SQIVND (reference sequence). The CDR3 contains 16 residues. The DNA of the CDR3 is TGTGCCAGTAGTGTGCCGCCGGGACAGGTTTATTCACCCCTCCACTTT. Translated, it gives CASSVPPGQVYSPLHF.

The chain joins TRBV7-2 to TRBJ2-5, with D perhaps TRBD1 (6 bases). Per germline, CDR1 SGHTA and CDR2 FQGNSA. This CDR3 is 14 amino acids long. V was shortened by 3 bases and J by 3 bases, with 11 bases between the two germline ends. CDR3 in amino acids: CASSFDRTEETQYF. Written as DNA, the CDR3 is TGTGCCAGCAGCTTTGACAGGACGGAAGAGACCCAGTACTTC.

This chain links TRBV27 with TRBJ2-2; D is ambiguous. The V and J ends lost 2 bases and 3 bases respectively, with 10 bases between them. Germline assignment: CDR1 MNHEY and CDR2 SMNVEV (reference sequence). This CDR3 contains 15 residues. CDR3 protein: CASSLIFVDTGELFF. The CDR3 DNA is TGTGCCAGCAGTTTAATATTTGTCGACACCGGGGAGCTGTTTTTT.

In DNA form, the CDR3 reads TGTGCCAGCAGCCCAGGACTAGGCTCAGATACGCAGTATTTT. This gives the protein CASSPGLGSDTQYF. The V gene is TRBV7-2, the J gene TRBJ2-3, with 7 bases aligning to TRBD2. Germline CDR1 SGHTA, CDR2 FQGNSA. The CDR3 totals 14 residues. V dropped 5 bases and J dropped 4; count of bases not matched to a gene: 6.

This chain joins TRBV6-6 and TRBJ1-4; the D gene is possibly TRBD1 (6 bases). Per germline, CDR1 MNHNY and CDR2 SVGAGI (reference sequence). The CDR3 length is 16 residues. Trimming removed 0 bases from V and 7 bases from J, with 15 bases in between. CDR3 residues: CASSYSITGLSEKLFF. In nucleotides, the CDR3 is TGTGCCAGCAGTTACTCGATTACAGGGCTTAGTGAAAAACTGTTTTTT.

A note on this clone: The junction departs from germline at one end; a sequencing error may be responsible. This chain links TRBV2 with TRBJ2-2; TRBD2 aligns across 9 bases. Germline-derived CDR1 and CDR2 are SNHLY and FYNNEI. This CDR3 has 20 residues. CDR3 sequence: CASSEAPGRGGQRNAGELFF. Here the CDR3 DNA reads TGTGCCAGCAGTGAAGCGCCAGGGCGGGGGGGCCAAAGGAACGCCGGGGAGCTGTTTTTT.

This clone was seen more than once but under ten times. The chain carries TRBV6-5 and TRBJ1-1; no clear D gene. V was cut by 2 bases and J by 0 bases, with 7 bases left in between. Germline loops: CDR1 MNHEY, CDR2 SVGAGI. This CDR3 region has 14 residues. The CDR3 spells CASSYQYMNTEAFF. CDR3 DNA sequence: TGTGCCAGCAGTTACCAGTACATGAACACTGAAGCTTTCTTT.

The chain links TRBV27 to TRBJ1-1; tentatively, D is TRBD1 (5 bases). The CDR3 is 13 residues long. V was clipped by 6 bases and J by 5 bases, with 13 bases between them. Per the germline V gene, CDR1 is MNHEY and CDR2 is SMNVEV (reference sequence). CDR3 DNA: TGTGCCAGCAGCTCGGGACTTCGAACTGAAGCTTTCTTT. This encodes CASSSGLRTEAFF.

This clone appeared a single time. J is TRBJ2-3 and V is TRBV5-1; 9 bases are a match to TRBD2. The CDR3 length is 18 residues. CDR1 is SGHRS, CDR2 YFSETQ, per germline. J gave up 0 bases and V 4 bases, and 12 bases lay outside the gene matches. The CDR3: CASSPSGAGGSSTDTQYF. Written as DNA, the CDR3 is TGCGCCAGCAGCCCCTCCGGGGCGGGGGGGTCTAGCACAGATACGCAGTATTTT.

The chain is built from TRBV7-6 and TRBJ1-2; tentatively, D is TRBD1 (5 bases). The CDR3 is 14 amino acids. Between the trimmed V and J ends, which lost 2 bases and 4 bases, there was a span of 11 bases. Germline V gene sequence: CDR1 SGHVS, CDR2 FNYEAQ. CDR3 loop: CASSLNQGAYGYTF. CDR3 coding DNA: TGTGCCAGCAGCTTAAACCAGGGCGCCTATGGCTACACCTTC. The full variable domain, its missing parts supplied by reference TRBV7-6 and TRBJ1-2, is GAGVSQSPRYKVTKRGQDVALRCDPISGHVSLYWYRQALGQGPEFLTYFNYEAQQDKSGLPNDRFSAERPEGSISTLTIQRTEQRDSAMYRCASSLNQGAYGYTFGSGTRLTVV.

This clone was counted a few times. The chain uses TRBV4-3 and TRBJ1-1, with a weak D call TRBD1 (5 bases). Germline values: CDR1 LGHNA, CDR2 YSLEER. The CDR3 contains 15 residues. V gave up 0 bases and J gave up 4 bases, with 12 bases separating them. The CDR3 DNA follows: TGCGCCAGCAGCCAAGAGCGGGGGAGGAGCACTGAAGCTTTCTTT. Translation gives CASSQERGRSTEAFF.

CDR3 bases: TGTGCCAGCAGTCCCTCGGGGGGCGACTATGGCTACACCTTC. It is translated as CASSPSGGDYGYTF. This rearrangement joins TRBV27 to TRBJ1-2; D might be TRBD1 (6 bases). Trimming left V 5 bases short and J 3 bases short, with 13 bases between. The CDR3 spans 14 residues. Germline CDR1 is MNHEY and CDR2 is SMNVEV (reference sequence).

The chain carries TRBV11-3 and TRBJ2-7; no clear D gene. The CDR3 spans 14 residues. CDR1 and CDR2 (germline): SGHNT, YENEEA. V lost 3 bases to trimming and J lost 0 bases, with 9 bases between them. The CDR3: CASSFQGDSYEQYF. The CDR3 DNA reads TGTGCCAGCAGCTTCCAAGGAGACTCCTACGAGCAGTACTTC.

The V call is TRBV7-9, the J call TRBJ1-2, with 7 bases matching TRBD1. J lost 4 bases, V lost 4 bases, and 6 bases had no gene match. Germline V CDR1 and CDR2: SEHNR, FQNEAQ (reference sequence). The CDR3 extends over 14 amino acids. CDR3 nucleotide sequence: TGTGCCAGCAGCTCGGGACAGAGTTCCTATGGCTACACCTTC. Translation gives CASSSGQSSYGYTF.

Concerning this clone itself: The same CDR3 also results from other DNA sequences found in this sample. The CDR3 nucleotides read TGTGCCAGCTCACCACAGGGGGCGACTGAAGCTTTCTTT. This gives the protein CASSPQGATEAFF. The chain employs TRBV18 and TRBJ1-1; 7 positions agree with TRBD1. The V and J ends lost 1 base and 5 bases, in that order; junction bases with no gene match: 1. CDR1 is KGHSH and CDR2 is LQKENI in the germline V gene. This CDR3 spans 13 amino acids. The complete variable domain, with remaining parts taken from reference TRBV18 and TRBJ1-1, reads NAGVMQNPRHLVRRRGQEARLRCSPMKGHSHVYWYRQLPEEGLKFMVYLQKENIIDESGMPKERFSAEFPKEGPSILRIQQVVRGDSAAYFCASSPQGATEAFFGQGTRLTVV.

The chain couples TRBV7-8 to TRBJ1-2; 7 bases agree with TRBD1. This CDR3 is built from 14 residues. Germline CDR1 and CDR2: SGHVS and FQNEAQ. Trimming cost V 5 bases and J 5 bases; bases outside gene matches: 8. The CDR3 is CASSPSPGGYGYTF. Here the CDR3 DNA reads TGTGCCAGCAGCCCCTCCCCAGGGGGGTATGGCTACACCTTC.

The CDR3: CASSYREGNTEAFF. The CDR3 DNA reads TGTGCCAGCAGTTACAGGGAGGGGAACACTGAAGCTTTCTTT. V and J are TRBV6-6 and TRBJ1-1; unclear D gene. This CDR3 region has 14 residues. Germline V CDR1 and CDR2: MNHNY, SVGAGI (reference sequence). The germline V and J ends were trimmed by 2 bases and 1 base, with 8 bases remaining between them.

V usage is TRBV5-1 and J usage is TRBJ2-5; 12 bases align to TRBD2. Losses at the gene ends were 3 bases for V and 10 bases for J; bases not matched to a gene: 13. CDR3 size: 16 residues. CDR1 and CDR2 from the germline V gene are SGHRS and YFSETQ. The DNA of the CDR3 is TGCGCCAGCAGCTCCGGACTAGCGGGGTGGGCGGAGGGCCAGTACTTC. This codes for CASSSGLAGWAEGQYF.

This chain connects TRBV13 to TRBJ2-4; 7 bases map to TRBD1. The J segment lost 0 bases and the V segment lost 5 bases, leaving 7 bases of the junction unmatched. There are 16 residues in the CDR3. CDR1 and CDR2 (germline): PRHDT, FYEKMQ (reference sequence). CDR3 amino acids: CASSRQGGGAKNIQYF. DNA of the CDR3: TGTGCCAGCAGCCGACAGGGTGGTGGAGCCAAAAACATTCAGTACTTC.

The chain combines TRBV2 with TRBJ2-1; D not certain. V was pared by 6 bases and J by 3 bases, with 3 bases between. The CDR3 is made up of 11 amino acids. The V gene's germline CDR1 is SNHLY and CDR2 FYNNEI. As DNA, the CDR3 is TGTGCCAGCAGCAACTACAATGAGCAGTTCTTC. Protein sequence: CASSNYNEQFF.

The rearrangement uses TRBV5-6 and TRBJ1-2, with D maybe TRBD1 (6 bases). This CDR3 contains 15 residues. The V gene lost 5 bases and the J gene lost 3 bases, with 17 bases spanning the gap. The V gene's germline CDR1 is SGHDT and CDR2 YYEEEE. In DNA form, the CDR3 reads TGTGCCAGCAGTCAGGCAGGGGATTGGGACTATGGCTACACCTTC. Protein: CASSQAGDWDYGYTF.

The chain links TRBV4-3 to TRBJ1-2, with 8 bases aligning to TRBD1. V shed 3 bases, J shed 8 bases, and the junction held 17 bases outside the gene matches. This CDR3 is 17 amino acids long. The germline gives CDR1 LGHNA, CDR2 YSLEER. The CDR3 region is CASSHPAIAQGAQGYTF. The CDR3 DNA sequence: TGCGCCAGCAGCCATCCCGCAATAGCCCAGGGGGCGCAGGGCTACACCTTC.

The chain has TRBV30 and TRBJ1-1, with 11 bases matching TRBD1. This CDR3 has 13 amino acids. The V and J ends lost 8 bases and 3 bases, in that order; junction bases with no gene match: 5. Germline CDR1 reads GTSNPN; CDR2 reads SVGIG (reference sequence). The CDR3 nucleotides are TGTGCCGGATGGGACAGGGGGGACACTGAAGCTTTCTTT. Amino acid sequence: CAGWDRGDTEAFF.

The V and J genes are TRBV5-8 and TRBJ1-4; 9 bases map to TRBD1. V shed 5 bases, J shed 5 bases, and the junction held 13 bases outside the gene matches. Germline V lookup: CDR1 SGHTS, CDR2 YDEGEE. The CDR3 runs to 17 residues. Here the CDR3 reads CASRPGTGSVGNEKLFF. The CDR3, as DNA: TGTGCCAGCAGACCCGGGACAGGGAGTGTTGGGAATGAAAAACTGTTTTTT.

This clone was seen more than once but under ten times. J is TRBJ2-6 and V is TRBV4-3; 7 bases agree with TRBD2. Germline assignment: CDR1 LGHNA and CDR2 YSLEER. The V gene end was trimmed by 0 bases and the J gene end by 0 bases; junction bases not matched to a gene: 8. The CDR3 length is 19 residues. Here the CDR3 reads CASSQDSPAGSSGANVLTF. CDR3 nucleotides: TGCGCCAGCAGCCAAGATAGTCCAGCGGGGAGCTCTGGGGCCAACGTCCTGACTTTC.

This sequence joins TRBV19 and TRBJ1-4; the match to TRBD1 covers 9 bases. Per the germline V gene, CDR1 is LNHDA and CDR2 is SQIVND (reference sequence). The CDR3 length is 16 residues. With V trimmed by 6 bases and J by 6 bases, 11 bases remained unmatched. DNA for the CDR3: TGTGCCAGTAGAGGGCCCCGGGGACAGGGCGATGAAAAACTGTTTTTT. Encoded protein: CASRGPRGQGDEKLFF.

The chain has TRBV5-5 and TRBJ2-2, with D possibly matching TRBD1 (6 bases). The germline V gene encodes CDR1 SGHKS and CDR2 YYEKEE (reference sequence). V dropped 2 bases and J dropped 2 bases, with 10 bases sitting between them. This CDR3 has 15 residues. In DNA, the CDR3 is TGTGCCAGCAGCTTTTTAGGGGGTAACACCGGGGAGCTGTTTTTT. Its protein is CASSFLGGNTGELFF.

The chain joins TRBV19 to TRBJ2-3, with 8 bases aligning to TRBD1. V shed 3 bases, J shed 5 bases, and the junction held 7 bases outside the gene matches. Germline lookup yields CDR1 LNHDA and CDR2 SQIVND (reference sequence). The CDR3 spans 15 residues. The CDR3 spells CASSIRQGKEDTQYF. The DNA for the CDR3 is TGTGCCAGTAGTATTCGACAGGGGAAGGAAGATACGCAGTATTTT.

V and J are TRBV4-2 and TRBJ2-1, with a weak D call TRBD2 (6 bases). Trimming took 6 bases from V and 0 from J, leaving 9 bases between them. CDR3 length: 14 amino acids. Germline CDR1 LGHNA, CDR2 YNFKEQ. The CDR3 protein is CASRDYLSYNEQFF. For the CDR3, the DNA is TGTGCCAGCAGGGACTACCTCTCCTACAATGAGCAGTTCTTC.

This clone was counted between two and nine times. The chain has TRBV7-9 and TRBJ2-1; TRBD2 matches 11 bases. Looked up from germline, CDR1 is SEHNR and CDR2 is FQNEAQ (reference sequence). V lost 4 bases to trimming and J lost 5 bases; unmatched junction nucleotides: 10. The CDR3 has 17 amino acids. The CDR3 reads CASSSRLAGTIHNEQFF. The CDR3, as DNA: TGTGCCAGCAGCTCCAGACTAGCGGGGACTATCCACAATGAGCAGTTCTTC.